These 31 T cell receptor beta chains were all obtained from the same sample, sequenced in a study of T cells in Graves' hyperthyroidism and ophthalmopathy. Authors of the study amplified TCR beta CDR3 regions from RNA transcripts. A set of HTBI primers served as the primers for a first-round RT-PCR of the TCR CDR3. TCRdb passed the multiplex PCR reads through MiXCR, listing each CDR3 protein once. The sample contains fewer than 900,000 distinct CDR3 sequences, 18% of which appear only once. The sample comprised blood. Every receptor here comes from a woman aged 45-59 years with Graves' hyperthyroidism that later progressed to Graves' ophthalmopathy.

This clonotype was seen a handful of times. The chain is built from TRBV12-3 or TRBV12-4 and TRBJ2-6; TRBD1 agrees at 9 bases. V dropped 6 bases and J dropped 1; count of bases not matched to a gene: 10. This CDR3 spans 18 amino acids. CDR3 sequence: CASSGPGQGLSGANVLTF. CDR3 DNA: TGTGCCAGCAGCGGACCGGGACAGGGTCTATCTGGGGCCAACGTCCTGACTTTC.

This clonotype was detected ten times or more. The chain recombines TRBV7-9 with TRBJ2-5; D is ambiguous. The CDR3 has 12 amino acids. V lost 4 bases and J 4 bases, leaving 7 bases between the germline ends. CDR1 is SEHNR, CDR2 FQNEAQ, per germline (reference sequence). The chain's CDR3 is CASSSDGETQYF. CDR3 nucleotides: TGTGCCAGCAGCTCAGACGGAGAGACCCAGTACTTC.

This clonotype was seen more than once but under ten times. J is TRBJ2-2 and V is TRBV29-1; TRBD2 might be the D (5 bases). The V end lost 3 bases, the J end lost 4 bases, and 12 bases lay between the germline ends. Germline loops: CDR1 SQVTM, CDR2 ANQGSEA. CDR3 size: 14 residues. The CDR3 region has the DNA TGCAGCGTTGAGCTGGGAGCAGGCACCGGGGAGCTGTTTTTT. Its protein is CSVELGAGTGELFF.

Concerning this clonotype itself: This may come from a read error, since a much larger clone is one base off. V gene TRBV5-1 combines with J gene TRBJ2-1, with 10 bases matching TRBD1. The CDR3 is made up of 15 amino acids. The germline gives CDR1 SGHRS, CDR2 YFSETQ. This CDR3 reads CACSLPDRGPNEQFF. The CDR3 coding sequence is TGCGCCTGCAGCCTACCTGACAGGGGGCCCAATGAGCAGTTCTTC.

J is TRBJ2-3 and V is TRBV9, with a possible D match to TRBD1 (6 bases). The CDR3 has 16 residues. Germline V lookup: CDR1 SGDLS, CDR2 YYNGEE. Trimming shortened V by 4 bases and J by 7 bases, and 22 bases separated the two germline ends. CDR3 sequence (DNA): TGTGCCAGCAGCCCACAGGCAGGGGCGGTCAGGAATACGCAGTATTTT. The encoded protein is CASSPQAGAVRNTQYF.

This clonotype was found a few times. The chain recombines TRBV3-1 with TRBJ2-5; possibly TRBD2 for D (7 bases). Germline loops: CDR1 LGHDT, CDR2 YNNKEL (reference sequence). The CDR3 contains 16 residues. V was cut by 0 bases and J by 4 bases, with 15 bases left in between. The CDR3 reads CASSQEFRRGLETQYF. CDR3 bases: TGTGCCAGCAGCCAAGAATTCAGGCGGGGGCTAGAGACCCAGTACTTC.

This clonotype was observed at least ten times. The chain couples TRBV3-1 to TRBJ2-3; D gene ambiguous. In germline, CDR1 is LGHDT, CDR2 YNNKEL (reference sequence). Trimming removed 5 bases from V and 3 bases from J, with 15 bases in between. CDR3 size: 15 residues. CDR3 sequence (DNA): TGTGCCAGCAGCTGGAATTACGTCGAAACAGATACGCAGTATTTT. Residues: CASSWNYVETDTQYF.

This clonotype was found a few times. V is TRBV7-2 and J is TRBJ2-7; the match to TRBD2 covers 8 bases. Germline V gene lookup returns CDR1 SGHTA and CDR2 FQGNSA. V trimming: 6 bases; J trimming: 7 bases; junction bases outside the gene matches: 8. This CDR3 has 13 amino acids. CDR3 nucleotide sequence: TGTGCCAGCAGAAACGGACTAGCTGTTGAGCAGTACTTC. Its translation: CASRNGLAVEQYF.

This clonotype was detected ten times or more. The rearrangement links TRBV2 to TRBJ1-6, with 7 bases matching TRBD1. Germline CDR1 and CDR2: SNHLY and FYNNEI. V trimming: 5 bases; J trimming: 8 bases; junction bases outside the gene matches: 9. The CDR3 is 15 residues long. The CDR3 DNA follows: TGTGCCAGCAGTCCGCGGACAGGAGAGTATTCACCCCTCCACTTT. Amino acid sequence: CASSPRTGEYSPLHF.

The chain combines TRBV27 with TRBJ2-1; D perhaps matches TRBD1 (6 bases). There are 15 residues in the CDR3. Germline V gene sequence: CDR1 MNHEY, CDR2 SMNVEV (reference sequence). Trimming stripped 5 bases from V and 5 bases from J, with 16 bases between. The CDR3 DNA sequence: TGTGCCAGCAGTCCCGGGACACTTCTAAACAATGAGCAGTTCTTC. Protein product: CASSPGTLLNNEQFF.

This clonotype was observed at least ten times. J is TRBJ1-6 and V is TRBV3-1; TRBD1 is a possible D gene (6 bases). The CDR3 contains 13 residues. CDR1 is LGHDT, CDR2 YNNKEL, per germline (reference sequence). V was trimmed by 6 bases and J by 8 bases, leaving 11 bases between them. CDR3 protein: CASRGGGDSPLHF. For the CDR3, the DNA is TGTGCCAGCAGAGGGGGAGGGGATTCACCCCTCCACTTT. The whole variable domain, remainder taken from reference TRBV3-1 and TRBJ1-6, is DTAVSQTPKYLVTQMGNDKSIKCEQNLGHDTMYWYKQDSKKFLKIMFSYNNKELIINETVPNRFSPKSPDKAHLNLHINSLELGDSAVYFCASRGGGDSPLHFGNGTRLTVT.

The sample holds many counts of this clonotype. The rearrangement uses TRBV5-1 and TRBJ1-2, with D hard to call. This CDR3 spans 14 amino acids. Germline V lookup: CDR1 SGHRS, CDR2 YFSETQ. With 4 bases removed from V and 6 bases from J, the gap between germline ends came to 16 bases. The CDR3 coding sequence is TGCGCCAGCAGCCTGATCGATTCTGAGGATGGCTACACCTTC. Translated: CASSLIDSEDGYTF.

This clonotype showed up many times. The chain carries TRBV7-8 and TRBJ1-5; no definite D call. The CDR3 is 16 residues long. Germline assignment: CDR1 SGHVS and CDR2 FQNEAQ. Trimming stripped 1 base from V and 1 base from J, with 11 bases between. This CDR3 reads CASSLGYGSSNQPQHF. The DNA of the CDR3 is TGTGCCAGCAGCTTAGGGTATGGGTCCAGCAATCAGCCCCAGCATTTT.

In this sample, this clonotype turned up many times. V usage is TRBV4-1 and J usage is TRBJ2-1; D gene ambiguous. Trimming removed 0 bases from V and 7 bases from J, with 4 bases in between. The CDR3 extends over 12 amino acids. Germline V CDR1 and CDR2: MGHRA, YSYEKL. CDR3: CASSQEWNEQFF. DNA of the CDR3: TGCGCCAGCAGCCAAGAGTGGAATGAGCAGTTCTTC.

This chain joins TRBV20-1 and TRBJ1-1; a possible D gene is TRBD1 (5 bases). The germline gives CDR1 DFQATT, CDR2 SNEGSKA (reference sequence). The V and J ends lost 1 base and 1 base respectively, with 10 bases between them. The CDR3 has 14 residues. The CDR3 DNA reads TGCAGTGCTAGAGCGGGACCATCGAACACTGAAGCTTTCTTT. As protein: CSARAGPSNTEAFF.

This chain links TRBV7-2 with TRBJ2-5; possibly TRBD2 for D (6 bases). V lost 3 bases, J lost 7 bases, and 15 bases lay in between. Germline lookup yields CDR1 SGHTA and CDR2 FQGNSA. The CDR3 loop spans 14 amino acids. The CDR3 bases are TGTGCCAGCAGCTTGGACCATCGGGAGCGGACCCAGTACTTC. It translates to CASSLDHRERTQYF. Supplemented by reference TRBV7-2 and TRBJ2-5, the full variable domain reads GAGVSQSPSNKVTEKGKDVELRCDPISGHTALYWYRQSLGQGLEFLIYFQGNSAPDKSGLPSDRFSAERTGGSVSTLTIQRTQQEDSAVYLCASSLDHRERTQYFGPGTRLLVL.

This clonotype was picked up many times. The chain couples TRBV5-1 to TRBJ2-7, with 8 bases lining up with TRBD2. There are 14 residues in the CDR3. Germline CDR1 and CDR2: SGHRS and YFSETQ. Unmatched junction bases numbered 10, after V lost 4 bases and J lost 7 bases. CDR3 sequence: CASSLGGAEREQYF. The CDR3 DNA follows: TGCGCCAGCAGCCTCGGGGGGGCCGAACGGGAGCAGTACTTC.

This clonotype occurred many times. The chain carries TRBV18 and TRBJ1-1; D remains unclear. CDR1 KGHSH and CDR2 LQKENI come from the germline V gene. The CDR3 has 13 residues. The V and J ends lost 3 bases and 11 bases respectively, with 16 bases between them. CDR3 bases: TGTGCCAGCTCACCGGAGGAACAGATGAGGGCTTTCTTT. It specifies CASSPEEQMRAFF.

This chain uses TRBV19 with TRBJ2-1, with D tentatively TRBD1 (5 bases). CDR1 is LNHDA, CDR2 SQIVND, per germline (reference sequence). This CDR3 is built from 15 residues. V shed 6 bases and J shed 3 bases, with 15 bases lying between them. CDR3 loop: CASRPRTGDYNEQFF. Here the CDR3 DNA reads TGTGCCAGTAGGCCTCGTACAGGTGACTACAATGAGCAGTTCTTC.

About this clonotype: Mismatch with germline at one junction end may stem from a read error. The CDR3 loop is CSASRGGVSHEQYF. The CDR3 region has the DNA TGCAGTGCTAGTCGCGGGGGAGTCTCCCACGAGCAGTACTTC. The chain links TRBV20-1 to TRBJ2-7, with TRBD2 identical over 7 bases. The CDR3 length is 14 residues. CDR1 is DFQATT, CDR2 SNEGSKA, per germline (reference sequence).

This clonotype was observed many times. V and J are TRBV13 and TRBJ1-1; D may be TRBD1 (5 bases). The CDR3 length is 13 residues. The V end lost 5 bases, the J end lost 11 bases, and 18 bases lay between the germline ends. Germline loops: CDR1 PRHDT, CDR2 FYEKMQ (reference sequence). The CDR3 sequence: CASSTDSALGAFF. CDR3 DNA sequence: TGTGCCAGCAGCACTGACAGTGCCCTCGGGGCTTTCTTT.

This clonotype was observed at least ten times. V gene TRBV4-1 combines with J gene TRBJ2-7; D unresolved. CDR1 and CDR2 (germline): MGHRA, YSYEKL. The ends were cut back, 0 bases at V and 2 bases at J, with 11 bases in the middle. This CDR3 is built from 15 residues. For the CDR3, the DNA is TGCGCCAGCAGCCAAGAGTACGCAGGAACCTACGAGCAGTACTTC. It specifies CASSQEYAGTYEQYF.

This clonotype was detected ten times or more. The V and J genes are TRBV5-1 and TRBJ1-1; 9 bases are shared with TRBD1. Germline trimming cut 4 bases from V and 5 bases from J; bases unmatched to any gene: 9. The germline CDR1 and CDR2 sequences are SGHRS and YFSETQ. The CDR3 spans 15 residues. In DNA, the CDR3 is TGCGCCAGCAGCGAACCAAACAGGGGGCAAACTGAAGCTTTCTTT. It translates to CASSEPNRGQTEAFF.

In its sample, this clonotype was seen many times. The V gene is TRBV12-3 or TRBV12-4, the J gene TRBJ2-1, with TRBD2 matching 7 bases. Unmatched junction bases numbered 11, after V lost 3 bases and J lost 3 bases. The CDR3 length is 17 residues. The CDR3 reads CASSFKIAGPLYNEQFF. CDR3 in DNA: TGTGCCAGCAGTTTCAAAATAGCGGGTCCGCTCTACAATGAGCAGTTCTTC.

This clonotype was detected ten times or more. The chain carries TRBV5-6 and TRBJ1-2; the D is unclear. The V gene lost 3 bases and the J gene lost 8 bases, with 11 bases spanning the gap. The CDR3 sequence is 12 residues long. From germline, CDR1 is SGHDT and CDR2 YYEEEE. The CDR3: CASSSGAGGYTF. The CDR3 DNA reads as TGTGCCAGCAGCTCAGGCGCAGGAGGCTACACCTTC.

The table lists this clonotype with many counts. The chain combines TRBV27 with TRBJ2-5; no clear D gene. V was cut by 7 bases and J by 5 bases, with 17 bases left in between. Germline V gene data show CDR1 as MNHEY and CDR2 as SMNVEV (reference sequence). The CDR3 is made up of 14 amino acids. The CDR3 reads CASKDGQVVETQYF. For the CDR3, the DNA is TGTGCCAGCAAAGACGGGCAGGTAGTGGAGACCCAGTACTTC.

This clonotype was observed a handful of times. V gene TRBV10-3 combines with J gene TRBJ2-2; D might be TRBD2 (7 bases). V lost 3 bases and J 1 base, leaving 30 bases between the germline ends. The germline CDR1 and CDR2 sequences are ENHRY and SYGVKD. This CDR3 has 22 amino acids. The CDR3 is CAISERFWERGGSSLNTGELFF. CDR3 DNA: TGTGCCATCAGTGAACGGTTCTGGGAGAGGGGGGGGTCCTCACTGAACACCGGGGAGCTGTTTTTT.

V and J are TRBV15 and TRBJ2-3, with D uncertain. The CDR3 extends over 13 amino acids. Germline CDR1 reads LNHNV; CDR2 reads YYDKDF (reference sequence). V was cut by 2 bases and J by 2 bases, with 5 bases left in between. The CDR3 sequence: CATSRRNTDTQYF. The CDR3 region has the DNA TGTGCCACCAGCAGAAGGAACACAGATACGCAGTATTTT.

This clonotype was seen more than once but under ten times. V and J are TRBV10-3 and TRBJ1-1; the D is unclear. Deletions cut 3 bases from V and 0 bases from J, with 5 bases between. The CDR3 runs 13 residues. Germline CDR1 and CDR2: ENHRY and SYGVKD. The CDR3 DNA reads as TGTGCCATCAGTGATCTTATGAACACTGAAGCTTTCTTT. Its protein product is CAISDLMNTEAFF.

This clonotype was picked up many times. The V gene is TRBV12-3 or TRBV12-4, the J gene TRBJ1-1; D is unresolved. The CDR3 length is 11 residues. V was cut by 6 bases and J by 5 bases, with 7 bases left in between. CDR3 loop: CASSSETEAFF. The CDR3, as DNA: TGTGCCAGCAGCTCGGAGACTGAAGCTTTCTTT.

The sample holds many counts of this clonotype. V and J are TRBV7-9 and TRBJ1-4; D gene uncertain. CDR3 length: 16 residues. CDR1 and CDR2 (germline): SEHNR, FQNEAQ (reference sequence). The V end was cut by 5 bases, the J end by 8 bases, with 21 bases between. CDR3 loop: CASSAPNGPPAEKLFF. CDR3 nucleotides: TGTGCCAGCAGCGCCCCGAACGGGCCTCCAGCGGAAAAACTGTTTTTT. The variable domain in full, with the rest retrieved from reference TRBV7-9 and TRBJ1-4, is DTGVSQNPRHKITKRGQNVTFRCDPISEHNRLYWYRQTLGQGPEFLTYFQNEAQLEKSRLLSDRFSAERPKGSFSTLEIQRTEQGDSAMYLCASSAPNGPPAEKLFFGSGTQLSVL.